The 30 T cell receptor beta chains given below trace back to one sample, sequenced in a study of cytomegalovirus exposure and HLA in healthy donors (dated by TCRdb to about 2017). The library was prepared using the immunoSEQ multiplex PCR assay. For the multiplex PCR, a mixture combining 60 forward primers for TCR Vbeta segments and 13 reverse primers for TCR Jbeta segments was used. TCRdb limited this immuneACCESS table to in-frame rearrangements with V and J called. A share of clones is missing; checked studies link under half to unresolved V genes, and the rest is unexplained. Across this sample there are around 100,000 clones, with roughly 79% seen only once. The ten largest clones capture 5.8% of the sample. Sequenced material: PBMCs. Receptors originate from a man in his sixties in good health and CMV-seropositive.

V gene TRBV11-2 combines with J gene TRBJ2-3, with a weak D call TRBD2 (5 bases). The CDR3 contains 13 residues. CDR1 and CDR2 from the germline V gene are SGHAT and FQNNGV. V lost 0 bases to trimming and J lost 5 bases, with 6 bases between them. The CDR3 spells CASSLDRGDTQYF. The CDR3 coding sequence is TGTGCCAGCAGCTTAGATCGGGGAGATACGCAGTATTTT.

This sequence joins TRBV5-1 and TRBJ2-3; 7 bases fit TRBD2. Germline trimming cut 6 bases from V and 1 base from J; bases unmatched to any gene: 11. Germline values: CDR1 SGHRS, CDR2 YFSETQ. This CDR3 spans 16 amino acids. CDR3 sequence (DNA): TGCGCCAGCACCCTGGGGGGGTCCCTTGGCACAGATACGCAGTATTTT. This gives the protein CASTLGGSLGTDTQYF.

This clone was picked up a small number of times. The V gene is TRBV5-6, the J gene TRBJ1-1; 7 bases match TRBD1. The CDR3 is 16 residues long. The ends lost 0 bases at V and 0 bases at J; junction bases unmatched: 5. Germline CDR1 reads SGHDT; CDR2 reads YYEEEE. CDR3 nucleotide sequence: TGTGCCAGCAGCTTGGATGAGGGGGCAATGAACACTGAAGCTTTCTTT. This codes for CASSLDEGAMNTEAFF.

In this sample, this clone turned up a few times. The chain joins TRBV29-1 to TRBJ1-1; 8 nucleotides agree with TRBD1. The CDR3 spans 14 residues. The V gene end was trimmed by 7 bases and the J gene end by 4 bases; junction bases not matched to a gene: 11. The germline gives CDR1 SQVTM, CDR2 ANQGSEA. The DNA for the CDR3 is TGCAGCGCCGTTGGGACAGGTCATGGCACTGAAGCTTTCTTT. Translation: CSAVGTGHGTEAFF.

The chain recombines TRBV27 with TRBJ1-2, with 10 bases that match TRBD1. V trimming: 5 bases; J trimming: 8 bases; junction bases outside the gene matches: 11. The length of the CDR3 is 15 residues. Germline CDR1 is MNHEY and CDR2 is SMNVEV (reference sequence). Here the CDR3 reads CASSHDRGRSGGYTF. The CDR3 bases are TGTGCCAGCAGTCACGACAGGGGGCGATCGGGGGGCTACACCTTC.

The chain joins TRBV5-1 to TRBJ1-1; 10 bases are shared with TRBD1. The J segment lost 4 bases and the V segment lost 0 bases, leaving 0 bases of the junction unmatched. Germline V lookup: CDR1 SGHRS, CDR2 YFSETQ. The CDR3 loop spans 14 amino acids. CDR3 in DNA: TGCGCCAGCAGCTTGGGGACAGGGGGCACTGAAGCTTTCTTT. Its protein product is CASSLGTGGTEAFF.

The chain carries TRBV2 and TRBJ1-5; D ambiguous. This CDR3 has 16 residues. Trimming shortened V by 3 bases and J by 4 bases, and 16 bases separated the two germline ends. In germline, CDR1 is SNHLY, CDR2 FYNNEI. This CDR3 reads CASSDPMQVRNQPQHF. The CDR3 DNA reads TGTGCCAGCAGTGACCCAATGCAGGTTAGGAATCAGCCCCAGCATTTT.

V gene TRBV7-2 combines with J gene TRBJ2-3; 8 bases agree with TRBD2. Germline V gene data show CDR1 as SGHTA and CDR2 as FQGNSA. V was clipped by 0 bases and J by 6 bases; unmatched bases: 11. CDR3 length equals 17 residues. The CDR3 region is CASSLALWRGATDTQYF. The CDR3 nucleotides are TGTGCCAGCAGCTTAGCGCTCTGGCGGGGGGCTACTGATACGCAGTATTTT. The full variable domain, rest sourced from reference TRBV7-2 and TRBJ2-3, is GAGVSQSPSNKVTEKGKDVELRCDPISGHTALYWYRQSLGQGLEFLIYFQGNSAPDKSGLPSDRFSAERTGGSVSTLTIQRTQQEDSAVYLCASSLALWRGATDTQYFGPGTRLTVL.

As regards this clone: Additional DNA sequences in this sample encode the identical CDR3. V usage is TRBV4-3 and J usage is TRBJ1-4; 12 bases match TRBD1. Per germline, CDR1 LGHNA and CDR2 YSLEER. This CDR3 is built from 16 residues. Trimming cost V 1 base and J 5 bases; bases outside gene matches: 2. In nucleotides, the CDR3 is TGCGCCAGCAGCCAAGGGGGACAGGGGGCAAATGAAAAACTGTTTTTT. This sequence encodes CASSQGGQGANEKLFF.

The V gene is TRBV5-1, the J gene TRBJ2-6, with D tentatively TRBD2 (6 bases). Trimming took 0 bases from V and 0 from J, leaving 13 bases between them. The CDR3 totals 18 residues. Germline-derived CDR1 and CDR2 are SGHRS and YFSETQ. The CDR3 DNA follows: TGCGCCAGCAGCTTGGGAGGAGGGTTTAACTCTGGGGCCAACGTCCTGACTTTC. It is translated as CASSLGGGFNSGANVLTF.

This chain connects TRBV5-1 to TRBJ2-1; 7 bases align to TRBD1. In germline, CDR1 is SGHRS, CDR2 YFSETQ. The CDR3 consists of 15 residues. The V gene end was trimmed by 3 bases and the J gene end by 7 bases; junction bases not matched to a gene: 10. The CDR3 region is CASSSTGTALNEQFF. CDR3 nucleotides: TGCGCCAGCAGCTCGACCGGGACAGCCCTTAATGAGCAGTTCTTC.

The chain couples TRBV4-3 to TRBJ2-1; D call uncertain. The CDR3 totals 15 residues. Trimming left V 0 bases short and J 0 bases short, with 6 bases between. Germline CDR1 and CDR2: LGHNA and YSLEER. The CDR3 nucleotides read TGCGCCAGCAGCCAAGACAACAGCTCCTACAATGAGCAGTTCTTC. Amino acid sequence: CASSQDNSSYNEQFF.

This clone was counted a single time. V gene TRBV7-7 combines with J gene TRBJ2-3; D is perhaps TRBD1 (5 bases). V was cut by 5 bases and J by 3 bases, with 15 bases left in between. CDR1 and CDR2 from the germline V gene are SSHAT and FNYEAQ (reference sequence). This CDR3 has 15 amino acids. In DNA, the CDR3 is TGTGCCAGCAGCCCTGGGGCAGGGCGAACAGATACGCAGTATTTT. It is translated as CASSPGAGRTDTQYF.

This chain uses TRBV2 with TRBJ2-1; 11 bases map to TRBD2. The CDR3 extends over 15 amino acids. V shed 5 bases, J shed 6 bases, and the junction held 6 bases outside the gene matches. Germline loops: CDR1 SNHLY, CDR2 FYNNEI. CDR3 coding DNA: TGTGCCAGCAGTCCCTTTAGCGGGGGGGCCAATGAGCAGTTCTTC. Amino acid sequence: CASSPFSGGANEQFF.

The genes are TRBV4-2 and TRBJ2-7; a possible D gene is TRBD2 (5 bases). The CDR3 has 15 amino acids. Germline CDR1 and CDR2: LGHNA and YNFKEQ. V lost 1 base and J 3 bases, leaving 13 bases between the germline ends. For the CDR3, the DNA is TGTGCCAGCAGCCAAGGCAGCGGCATCTACTACGAGCAGTACTTC. This encodes CASSQGSGIYYEQYF.

This clone was found once. V and J are TRBV18 and TRBJ2-7; 10 positions agree with TRBD1. Trimming cost V 1 base and J 5 bases; bases outside gene matches: 2. There are 14 residues in the CDR3. The germline V gene has CDR1 KGHSH and CDR2 LQKENI. The CDR3 is CASSPQGTGDEQYF. The CDR3 coding sequence is TGTGCCAGCTCACCACAGGGGACAGGGGACGAGCAGTACTTC.

The chain couples TRBV19 to TRBJ2-1; 8 bases are a match to TRBD1. The CDR3 consists of 20 residues. Germline V gene data show CDR1 as LNHDA and CDR2 as SQIVND (reference sequence). Losses at the gene ends were 5 bases for V and 1 base for J; bases not matched to a gene: 19. CDR3 region: CASSSSDRDNLSPSYNEQFF. CDR3 sequence (DNA): TGTGCCAGTAGTTCCTCGGACAGGGATAACCTTTCCCCATCCTACAATGAGCAGTTCTTC.

This sequence joins TRBV30 and TRBJ2-1; D might be TRBD1 (5 bases). There are 14 residues in the CDR3. Looked up from germline, CDR1 is GTSNPN and CDR2 is SVGIG (reference sequence). Trimming left V 3 bases short and J 5 bases short, with 14 bases between. The CDR3: CAWRRAGFDNEQFF. CDR3 nucleotides: TGTGCCTGGAGAAGGGCAGGGTTCGACAATGAGCAGTTCTTC.

The chain joins TRBV7-9 to TRBJ2-4; perhaps TRBD1 as D (6 bases). Trimming took off 5 bases at V and 7 bases at J, with 18 bases between the two ends. This CDR3 is built from 15 residues. Per the germline V gene, CDR1 is SEHNR and CDR2 is FQNEAQ (reference sequence). Here the CDR3 reads CASSAYRDIKNIQYF. Written as DNA, the CDR3 is TGTGCCAGCAGCGCTTACCGGGACATTAAGAACATTCAGTACTTC.

V gene TRBV5-1 combines with J gene TRBJ2-3, with TRBD2 identical over 7 bases. The CDR3 sequence is 13 residues long. With V trimmed by 9 bases and J by 4 bases, 8 bases remained unmatched. Germline lookup yields CDR1 SGHRS and CDR2 YFSETQ. The CDR3 spells CATRPGGADTQYF. The CDR3 nucleotides are TGCGCCACCCGCCCGGGGGGAGCAGATACGCAGTATTTT.

The rearrangement joins TRBV30 to TRBJ2-2; D might be TRBD2 (5 bases). The CDR3 contains 14 residues. The V and J ends lost 3 bases and 1 base respectively, with 9 bases between them. Per germline, CDR1 GTSNPN and CDR2 SVGIG (reference sequence). Written as DNA, the CDR3 is TGTGCCTGGAGGTGGCGGGTGAACACCGGGGAGCTGTTTTTT. It codes for CAWRWRVNTGELFF.

This clone was counted a single time. The rearrangement links TRBV10-1 to TRBJ2-3, with D perhaps matching TRBD2 (7 bases). CDR1 is WNHNN, CDR2 SYGVQD, per germline (reference sequence). The V gene lost 3 bases and the J gene lost 4 bases, with 17 bases spanning the gap. The CDR3 has 16 residues. CDR3 DNA: TGCGCCAGCAGTGATCCCGGGGGGCGGACCCCAGATACGCAGTATTTT. This encodes CASSDPGGRTPDTQYF.

The table lists this clone with a count of one. The V call is TRBV28, the J call TRBJ2-1; 8 nucleotides line up with TRBD2. Unmatched junction bases numbered 11, after V lost 2 bases and J lost 8 bases. Per the germline V gene, CDR1 is MDHEN and CDR2 is SYDVKM. The CDR3 totals 16 residues. CDR3 sequence: CASSLGVLAGRHEQFF. CDR3 DNA: TGTGCCAGCAGTTTAGGCGTCTTAGCGGGGCGGCATGAGCAGTTCTTC.

The gene calls are TRBV7-9 and TRBJ2-3; D gene ambiguous. Germline V gives CDR1 SEHNR, CDR2 FQNEAQ (reference sequence). The germline V and J ends were trimmed by 1 base and 3 bases, with 8 bases remaining between them. This CDR3 has 14 residues. The CDR3 DNA is TGTGCCAGCAGCTTAGTTGGCGGAACAGATACGCAGTATTTT. This encodes CASSLVGGTDTQYF.

This clone was counted a few times. This chain connects TRBV7-9 to TRBJ2-1, with D possibly TRBD2 on 7 matching bases. CDR3 length equals 13 residues. Trimming cost V 4 bases and J 12 bases, with 16 bases left between them. Germline values: CDR1 SEHNR, CDR2 FQNEAQ (reference sequence). CDR3: CASSYVGEGGQFF. CDR3 DNA: TGTGCCAGCAGCTATGTAGGGGAGGGGGGGCAGTTCTTC.

The CDR3 sequence: CASRARPSTDTQYF. As DNA, the CDR3 is TGTGCCAGCAGAGCCAGGCCTAGCACAGATACGCAGTATTTT. This chain uses TRBV6-5 with TRBJ2-3; D unresolved. This CDR3 spans 14 amino acids. CDR1 is MNHEY and CDR2 is SVGAGI in the germline V gene. Between the trimmed V and J ends, which lost 6 bases and 0 bases, there was a span of 10 bases.

This clone showed up just a few times. V is TRBV7-9 and J is TRBJ1-6, with 11 bases aligning to TRBD1. The V gene's germline CDR1 is SEHNR and CDR2 FQNEAQ (reference sequence). V shed 5 bases, J shed 13 bases, and the junction held 10 bases outside the gene matches. This CDR3 region has 15 residues. Here the CDR3 DNA reads TGTGCCAGCAGCACCTCCGGGACAGGGGGGGAGCCCCTCCACTTT. Translating gives CASSTSGTGGEPLHF.

V and J are TRBV2 and TRBJ1-5; a possible D gene is TRBD1 (6 bases). V lost 4 bases and J lost 4, with 14 bases in between. The CDR3 has 15 residues. Germline-derived CDR1 and CDR2 are SNHLY and FYNNEI. The CDR3 DNA follows: TGTGCCAGCAGTGCCGGGGGGGCATCAAATCAGCCCCAGCATTTT. This translates into CASSAGGASNQPQHF.

The gene calls are TRBV6-5 and TRBJ2-3; 8 bases line up with TRBD1. The CDR3 is 13 residues long. With V trimmed by 8 bases and J by 6 bases, 7 bases remained unmatched. In germline, CDR1 is MNHEY, CDR2 SVGAGI. The CDR3 bases are TGTGCCAGCGGGGCAGGGGGCATGGATACGCAGTATTTT. It specifies CASGAGGMDTQYF.

The chain is built from TRBV28 and TRBJ1-6; 9 bases line up with TRBD1. The trim removed 2 bases at V and 0 bases at J, leaving 2 bases unmatched. Germline values: CDR1 MDHEN, CDR2 SYDVKM. The CDR3 sequence is 17 residues long. As DNA, the CDR3 is TGTGCCAGCAGTTTAGGACAGGGGAGCTCCTATAATTCACCCCTCCACTTT. This translates into CASSLGQGSSYNSPLHF.